These 20 T cell receptor beta chains were sequenced from one sample in a study of long-term antiretroviral therapy in people with HIV. immunoSEQ v3.0 was run at survey level. Some clones are missing from TCRdb's copy, which holds only in-frame ones; the method was immunoSEQ multiplex PCR. The sample includes approximately 33,000 clones, roughly 80% of them seen just once. Source: unsorted PBMCs, taken 0.4 years before starting antiretroviral therapy. These receptors were obtained from a man aged 18 to 30 with HIV.

This rearrangement joins TRBV10-3 to TRBJ1-2, with D perhaps TRBD1 (6 bases). Germline V lookup: CDR1 ENHRY, CDR2 SYGVKD. The ends were cut back, 6 bases at V and 3 bases at J, with 17 bases in the middle. The CDR3 runs 15 residues. CDR3 DNA: TGTGCCATCAGCATTACAGGGCGAGCTGACTATGGCTACACCTTC. This encodes CAISITGRADYGYTF.

This chain joins TRBV20-1 and TRBJ1-4; no reliable D call. This CDR3 region has 10 residues. Germline CDR1 reads DFQATT; CDR2 reads SNEGSKA (reference sequence). Deletions cut 2 bases from V and 7 bases from J, with 2 bases between. The CDR3 DNA sequence: TGCAGTGCTAGAAGTGAAAAACTGTTTTTT. It codes for CSARSEKLFF.

As to this clone: Other DNA sequences in the same sample also yield this CDR3. The chain links TRBV5-1 to TRBJ2-5, with D perhaps TRBD2 (5 bases). Per the germline V gene, CDR1 is SGHRS and CDR2 is YFSETQ. The CDR3 runs to 14 residues. V shed 0 bases and J shed 1 base, with 7 bases lying between them. CDR3 region: CASSLASSQETQYF. Here the CDR3 DNA reads TGCGCCAGCAGCTTGGCTAGCAGCCAAGAGACCCAGTACTTC. Drawing the rest from reference TRBV5-1 and TRBJ2-5, the complete variable domain is KAGVTQTPRYLIKTRGQQVTLSCSPISGHRSVSWYQQTPGQGLQFLFEYFSETQRNKGNFPGRFSGRQFSNSRSEMNVSTLELGDSALYLCASSLASSQETQYFGPGTRLLVL.

The V and J genes are TRBV19 and TRBJ1-5; TRBD1 might be the D (5 bases). Germline CDR1 LNHDA, CDR2 SQIVND (reference sequence). The CDR3 is made up of 14 amino acids. V lost 6 bases, J lost 7 bases, and 16 bases lay in between. The CDR3 bases are TGTGCCAGTAGCTGGCCGGGGGGAGGCCAGCCCCAGCATTTT. Protein: CASSWPGGGQPQHF.

This rearrangement joins TRBV9 to TRBJ2-3, with D unresolved. Trimming shortened V by 0 bases and J by 1 base, and 12 bases separated the two germline ends. Looked up from germline, CDR1 is SGDLS and CDR2 is YYNGEE. CDR3 length equals 16 residues. The CDR3 DNA is TGTGCCAGCAGCGTAGAAGGTGGATATGGCACAGATACGCAGTATTTT. Translated: CASSVEGGYGTDTQYF.

V is TRBV7-9 and J is TRBJ2-2; D uncertain. Germline lookup yields CDR1 SEHNR and CDR2 FQNEAQ (reference sequence). Trimming stripped 5 bases from V and 8 bases from J, with 9 bases between. This CDR3 has 12 residues. The CDR3 DNA is TGTGCCAGCAGCCTTCTGGTTGGGGAGCTGTTTTTT. It codes for CASSLLVGELFF.

This rearrangement joins TRBV7-8 to TRBJ2-3; D may be TRBD1 (5 bases). Germline assignment: CDR1 SGHVS and CDR2 FQNEAQ. The germline V and J ends were trimmed by 5 bases and 7 bases, with 13 bases remaining between them. This CDR3 contains 13 residues. CDR3 sequence (DNA): TGTGCCAGCAGCCTATCGAAGGGGAATACGCAGTATTTT. Amino acids: CASSLSKGNTQYF.

The CDR3, as DNA: TGTGCCAGCAGCCGAAGCGGGACAGGGCCCTACGAGCAGTACTTC. It translates to CASSRSGTGPYEQYF. The chain uses TRBV11-2 and TRBJ2-7; 9 bases line up with TRBD1. J gave up 2 bases and V 5 bases, and 7 bases lay outside the gene matches. CDR1 SGHAT and CDR2 FQNNGV come from the germline V gene. CDR3 length equals 15 residues.

This chain links TRBV29-1 with TRBJ1-3, with D unresolved. This CDR3 is 12 amino acids long. The V end lost 2 bases, the J end lost 0 bases, and 2 bases lay between the germline ends. Germline loops: CDR1 SQVTM, CDR2 ANQGSEA. CDR3 DNA: TGCAGCGTTGAAACCTCTGGAAACACCATATATTTT. This codes for CSVETSGNTIYF.

This clone turned up a few times. The chain employs TRBV19 and TRBJ2-7, with 8 bases that match TRBD1. Trimming took 5 bases from V and 2 from J; bases not matched to a gene: 2. Germline lookup yields CDR1 LNHDA and CDR2 SQIVND (reference sequence). CDR3 size: 13 residues. The CDR3, as DNA: TGTGCCAGTAGTGACAGGGGCCCCTACGAGCAGTACTTC. Its protein product is CASSDRGPYEQYF.

The chain employs TRBV27 and TRBJ2-6, with D uncertain. The CDR3 is made up of 14 amino acids. Per the germline V gene, CDR1 is MNHEY and CDR2 is SMNVEV (reference sequence). Trimming shortened V by 3 bases and J by 0 bases, and 3 bases separated the two germline ends. The CDR3: CASSLISGANVLTF. DNA for the CDR3: TGTGCCAGCAGTTTGATCTCTGGGGCCAACGTCCTGACTTTC.

The genes are TRBV18 and TRBJ1-1; the match to TRBD1 covers 10 bases. Germline loops: CDR1 KGHSH, CDR2 LQKENI. This CDR3 region has 16 residues. V trimming: 8 bases; J trimming: 3 bases; junction bases outside the gene matches: 12. The CDR3 here is CASQTGTGVAYTEAFF. CDR3 DNA: TGTGCCAGCCAAACCGGGACAGGGGTAGCGTACACTGAAGCTTTCTTT.

The V call is TRBV6-6, the J call TRBJ2-1; D remains unclear. Trimming cost V 5 bases and J 6 bases, with 5 bases left between them. CDR3 size: 11 residues. The germline CDR1 and CDR2 sequences are MNHNY and SVGAGI (reference sequence). CDR3 nucleotides: TGTGCCAGCAGTGGCGGCAATGAGCAGTTCTTC. It encodes CASSGGNEQFF.

The V gene is TRBV27, the J gene TRBJ1-1; D ambiguous. V was clipped by 5 bases and J by 4 bases, with 8 bases between them. This CDR3 region has 12 residues. Germline assignment: CDR1 MNHEY and CDR2 SMNVEV (reference sequence). In DNA, the CDR3 is TGTGCCAGCAGTAACCGTGGCACTGAAGCTTTCTTT. This sequence encodes CASSNRGTEAFF.

The chain is built from TRBV27 and TRBJ2-1; TRBD2 aligns across 11 bases. V gave up 1 base and J gave up 7 bases; unmatched junction bases: 9. The CDR3 runs to 17 residues. Per germline, CDR1 MNHEY and CDR2 SMNVEV (reference sequence). The CDR3 DNA reads as TGTGCCAGCAGTTTATTACTAGCGGGAGACCTCCCTAATGAGCAGTTCTTC. Translating gives CASSLLLAGDLPNEQFF.

In this sample, this clone turned up once. CDR3 residues: CASSFTGVGYEQYF. CDR3 in DNA: TGTGCCAGCAGCTTTACAGGGGTCGGGTACGAGCAGTACTTC. The chain carries TRBV7-3 and TRBJ2-7; 7 bases match TRBD1. Per germline, CDR1 SGHTA and CDR2 FQGTGA. The CDR3 is made up of 14 amino acids. J gave up 4 bases and V 3 bases, and 6 bases lay outside the gene matches.

This clone has a single count. This chain uses TRBV20-1 with TRBJ2-1; D may be TRBD2 (6 bases). V was cut by 6 bases and J by 12 bases, with 9 bases left in between. The CDR3 has 9 residues. CDR1 is DFQATT and CDR2 is SNEGSKA in the germline V gene (reference sequence). CDR3 residues: CSAQGGQFF. CDR3 DNA sequence: TGCAGTGCCCAGGGAGGGCAGTTCTTC.

This chain connects TRBV5-5 to TRBJ2-5, with 10 bases that match TRBD1. The CDR3 is made up of 15 amino acids. Germline V gene data show CDR1 as SGHKS and CDR2 as YYEKEE (reference sequence). The J segment lost 4 bases and the V segment lost 4 bases, leaving 7 bases of the junction unmatched. CDR3 sequence: CASSLGRTGGETQYF. The CDR3, as DNA: TGTGCCAGCAGCCTCGGGCGGACAGGGGGAGAGACCCAGTACTTC.

This chain uses TRBV9 with TRBJ2-5; D may be TRBD1 (6 bases). The ends were cut back, 3 bases at V and 5 bases at J, with 14 bases in the middle. This CDR3 is built from 14 residues. The germline V gene has CDR1 SGDLS and CDR2 YYNGEE. This CDR3 is CASSATGHWETQYF. CDR3 bases: TGTGCCAGCAGCGCGACAGGCCACTGGGAGACCCAGTACTTC.

V gene TRBV29-1 combines with J gene TRBJ2-3; 9 bases are shared with TRBD1. The CDR3 contains 14 residues. The germline V gene encodes CDR1 SQVTM and CDR2 ANQGSEA. Germline trimming cut 4 bases from V and 2 bases from J; bases unmatched to any gene: 4. The CDR3 sequence: CSVGQGGTTDTQYF. In DNA, the CDR3 is TGCAGCGTTGGACAGGGGGGGACCACAGATACGCAGTATTTT.